This TCR beta chain was captured in a study of T-cell memory formation after mild COVID-19. Each CDR3 protein gets one entry after TCRdb re-called the 5' RACE reads with MiXCR. The sample lists around 450,000 distinct CDR3 sequences, 20% occurring once. The length of the CDR3 is 14 residues. V lost 2 bases, J lost 7 bases, and 9 bases lay in between. This clonotype has more than one count but fewer than ten. This clonotype was obtained from an adult woman who had mild COVID-19 (a few samples of this study predate the infection). Cell type and time point are not known. V gene TRBV12-3 or TRBV12-4 combines with J gene TRBJ1-6; no definite D call. Material for sequencing was PBMCs or a T cell subset sorted from them (not recorded which). The CDR3 sequence: CASSLRADNSPLHF. CDR3 DNA sequence: TGTGCCAGCAGTTTACGGGCAGACAATTCACCCCTCCACTTT.